This TCR beta chain was captured by sequencing in a study of T cell repertoires in cytomegalovirus infection. About the research overall: Recently identified HLA-C-restricted CMV epitopes were used, and well-studied HLA-B-restricted CMV epitopes were used as well. A matching HLA type, together with CMV infection, was signaled by public TCR beta signatures. The study, taken as a whole, reports: The ex vivo response showed dominance by HLA-C-restricted CMV-specific TCR beta clonotypes. Carriage of CMV together with the relevant HLA was identifiable through cumulative public TCR beta family frequency.

This clonotype was counted a single time. Its matching antigen is unknown. TCRdb recomputed calls from the reads with MiXCR, one row per CDR3 protein. The data hold approximately 71,000 distinct CDR3 sequences, with more than 20% observed a single time. This sample comprised CD8+ T cells from cultured PBMCs, obtained from culture after CMV antigen stimulation. The receptor's source is a human donor in good health (CMV status not recorded). Some clones in this sample may be carry-over from other donors' samples.

This CDR3 reads CASSLPPGQGASYDEQYF. CDR3 DNA: TGTGCCAGCAGCTTACCTCCGGGACAGGGGGCCAGTTATGACGAGCAGTACTTC. The chain couples TRBV7-8 to TRBJ2-7, with 12 bases aligning to TRBD1. Germline lookup yields CDR1 SGHVS and CDR2 FQNEAQ. V trimming: 2 bases; J trimming: 5 bases; junction bases outside the gene matches: 13. The CDR3 has 18 amino acids.